Shown below are 27 T cell receptor beta chains from a single sample sequenced in a study of blood T cell repertoires in COVID-19 (dated by TCRdb to the early 2020s). The library came from the immunoSEQ multiplex PCR assay. TCRdb's version of the immuneACCESS table is confined to in-frame rearrangements and falls short of the full clone set. An unresolved V gene accounts for under half of the shortfall where checked; the remainder is of unknown origin. Counted in this sample were nearly 250,000 clones; around 86% of them appeared once. Approximately 6.2% of the sample is held by the ten biggest clonotypes. Sequenced sample: peripheral blood. Receptor source: a woman at least 80 years old with COVID-19, enrolled during active disease.

Only a few counts were recorded for this clone. This chain links TRBV5-1 with TRBJ2-2; 13 positions agree with TRBD2. Trimming cost V 3 bases and J 5 bases; bases outside gene matches: 10. This CDR3 is 18 amino acids long. Germline V gene sequence: CDR1 SGHRS, CDR2 YFSETQ. The CDR3 coding sequence is TGCGCCAGCAGCTCCAGGACTAGCGGGGGTAGGGGAACCGGGGAGCTGTTTTTT. It is translated as CASSSRTSGGRGTGELFF.

The rearrangement joins TRBV6-5 to TRBJ2-2; TRBD2 matches at 13 bases. This CDR3 is 14 amino acids long. Germline V lookup: CDR1 MNHEY, CDR2 SVGAGI. J gave up 9 bases and V 6 bases, and 4 bases lay outside the gene matches. CDR3 in amino acids: CASRTSGGSRELFF. The CDR3 DNA sequence: TGTGCCAGCAGGACTAGCGGGGGGTCCAGGGAGCTGTTTTTT.

The chain links TRBV5-6 to TRBJ2-2; TRBD1 agrees at 8 bases. The ends lost 4 bases at V and 1 base at J; junction bases unmatched: 3. The CDR3 spans 15 residues. The germline V gene encodes CDR1 SGHDT and CDR2 YYEEEE. The CDR3 spells CASSRGQVNTGELFF. The CDR3 coding sequence is TGTGCCAGCAGCCGGGGACAGGTGAACACCGGGGAGCTGTTTTTT.

J is TRBJ1-4 and V is TRBV28; 7 bases map to TRBD1. The V and J ends lost 5 bases and 7 bases, in that order; junction bases with no gene match: 7. CDR1 and CDR2 from the germline V gene are MDHEN and SYDVKM. CDR3 length equals 14 residues. CDR3 loop: CASSLSGGIEKLFF. CDR3 nucleotides: TGTGCCAGCAGTCTCTCAGGGGGAATTGAAAAACTGTTTTTT.

The chain employs TRBV6-6 and TRBJ2-5; 9 positions agree with TRBD2. From germline, CDR1 is MNHNY and CDR2 SVGAGI (reference sequence). J lost 4 bases, V lost 8 bases, and 5 bases had no gene match. This CDR3 spans 13 amino acids. CDR3 in amino acids: CASRAGGLETQYF. The CDR3 DNA sequence: TGTGCCAGCCGGGCGGGGGGGTTAGAGACCCAGTACTTC.

The chain couples TRBV29-1 to TRBJ1-3; D is undetermined. Trimming left V 6 bases short and J 2 bases short, with 11 bases between. The length of the CDR3 is 13 residues. Germline V CDR1 and CDR2: SQVTM, ANQGSEA. The chain's CDR3 is CSVETQAGNTIYF. CDR3 nucleotides: TGCAGCGTCGAAACCCAGGCTGGAAACACCATATATTTT.

This rearrangement joins TRBV20-1 to TRBJ1-2; D might be TRBD1 (6 bases). V gave up 3 bases and J gave up 4 bases, with 12 bases separating them. CDR3 length equals 13 residues. Per germline, CDR1 DFQATT and CDR2 SNEGSKA (reference sequence). CDR3 protein: CSASYREFYGYTF. CDR3 coding DNA: TGCAGTGCTAGTTACAGGGAATTCTATGGCTACACCTTC.

This rearrangement joins TRBV18 to TRBJ1-1; D perhaps matches TRBD1 (5 bases). Germline lookup yields CDR1 KGHSH and CDR2 LQKENI. CDR3 length equals 13 residues. The ends were cut back, 3 bases at V and 9 bases at J, with 14 bases in the middle. This CDR3 reads CASSPPLAGKAFF. CDR3 in DNA: TGTGCCAGCTCACCTCCCCTGGCAGGGAAAGCTTTCTTT. Full variable domain (remainder filled in from reference TRBV18 and TRBJ1-1): NAGVMQNPRHLVRRRGQEARLRCSPMKGHSHVYWYRQLPEEGLKFMVYLQKENIIDESGMPKERFSAEFPKEGPSILRIQQVVRGDSAAYFCASSPPLAGKAFFGQGTRLTVV.

This clone came up a few times. The rearrangement uses TRBV4-1 and TRBJ2-6; a weak D match, TRBD1 (6 bases). The CDR3 totals 16 residues. The V gene's germline CDR1 is MGHRA and CDR2 YSYEKL. Trimming took off 1 base at V and 8 bases at J, with 15 bases between the two ends. CDR3 sequence: CASSQVSTGLTNVLTF. The CDR3 bases are TGCGCCAGCAGCCAAGTCAGCACAGGGTTGACCAACGTCCTGACTTTC.

The rearrangement joins TRBV5-1 to TRBJ2-7; D perhaps matches TRBD1 (5 bases). The CDR3 consists of 13 residues. Trimming removed 5 bases from V and 3 bases from J, with 12 bases in between. Per germline, CDR1 SGHRS and CDR2 YFSETQ. CDR3 in DNA: TGCGCCAGCAGGGACCTTAGGGGCTACGAGCAGTACTTC. Protein product: CASRDLRGYEQYF.

The chain uses TRBV24-1 and TRBJ1-2, with 7 bases aligning to TRBD1. CDR3 size: 13 residues. Germline V gives CDR1 KGHDR, CDR2 SFDVKD. Trimming cost V 7 bases and J 2 bases; bases outside gene matches: 3. CDR3 nucleotide sequence: TGTGCCACCAGCCCGACAGGGAACTATGGCTACACCTTC. Translated, it gives CATSPTGNYGYTF.

The V and J genes are TRBV5-1 and TRBJ2-3; 12 nucleotides line up with TRBD1. The CDR3 spans 21 residues. The germline V gene has CDR1 SGHRS and CDR2 YFSETQ. V gave up 5 bases and J gave up 0 bases; unmatched junction bases: 19. CDR3 residues: CASSTGTGGAGSPPSTDTQYF. CDR3 coding DNA: TGCGCCAGCAGTACCGGGACAGGGGGCGCGGGGTCCCCACCTAGCACAGATACGCAGTATTTT. The full variable domain, in which reference TRBV5-1 and TRBJ2-3 provide the parts outside the CDR3, is KAGVTQTPRYLIKTRGQQVTLSCSPISGHRSVSWYQQTPGQGLQFLFEYFSETQRNKGNFPGRFSGRQFSNSRSEMNVSTLELGDSALYLCASSTGTGGAGSPPSTDTQYFGPGTRLTVL.

Remarks on this clone: At one boundary the junction diverges from the germline segment, which might be a read error. The chain is built from TRBV6-5 and TRBJ1-3, with D maybe TRBD1 (5 bases). Germline V lookup: CDR1 MNHEY, CDR2 SVGAGI. CDR3 length: 16 residues. This CDR3 is CASRYSEGRSGNTIYF. The CDR3 DNA reads as TGTGCCAGCCGTTACTCTGAGGGGAGGTCTGGAAACACCATATATTTT.

The chain joins TRBV3-1 (or the pseudogene TRBV3-2) to TRBJ1-2; 9 bases match TRBD1. Per germline, CDR1 LGHDT and CDR2 YNNKEL (reference sequence). This CDR3 is 14 amino acids long. The junction had 4 bases not matched to a gene; V was cut back by 4 bases and J by 4 bases. CDR3 nucleotide sequence: TGTGCCAGCAGCCTTACAGGGGGCGGCTATGGCTACACCTTC. Translating gives CASSLTGGGYGYTF.

This clone was counted once. The V call is TRBV9, the J call TRBJ1-5, with a possible D match to TRBD1 (5 bases). V was shortened by 0 bases and J by 5 bases, with 18 bases between the two germline ends. Germline V gene sequence: CDR1 SGDLS, CDR2 YYNGEE. The CDR3 has 17 amino acids. CDR3 loop: CASSVVLGSDSYQPQHF. In DNA, the CDR3 is TGTGCCAGCAGCGTAGTACTCGGATCCGACAGCTATCAGCCCCAGCATTTT.

The genes are TRBV6-1 and TRBJ2-3; 7 bases are shared with TRBD1. V lost 2 bases to trimming and J lost 6 bases; unmatched junction nucleotides: 5. The CDR3 has 14 residues. Germline V gives CDR1 MNHNS, CDR2 SASEGT. CDR3 amino acids: CASSERGRQDTQYF. CDR3 bases: TGTGCCAGCAGTGAAAGGGGGCGTCAGGATACGCAGTATTTT.

J is TRBJ1-1 and V is TRBV19, with no clear D. From germline, CDR1 is LNHDA and CDR2 SQIVND (reference sequence). V was shortened by 5 bases and J by 1 base, with 8 bases between the two germline ends. The CDR3 has 13 residues. The CDR3 nucleotides read TGTGCCAGTAGTCCAGGTCGGAACACTGAAGCTTTCTTT. Translation gives CASSPGRNTEAFF. The whole variable domain, filled in from reference TRBV19 and TRBJ1-1, reads DGGITQSPKYLFRKEGQNVTLSCEQNLNHDAMYWYRQDPGQGLRLIYYSQIVNDFQKGDIAEGYSVSREKKESFPLTVTSAQKNPTAFYLCASSPGRNTEAFFGQGTRLTVV.

The V and J genes are TRBV28 and TRBJ1-2; D call uncertain. The CDR3 sequence is 16 residues long. V was trimmed by 4 bases and J by 3 bases, leaving 18 bases between them. In germline, CDR1 is MDHEN, CDR2 SYDVKM. Here the CDR3 DNA reads TGTGCCAGCAGTTCCACCCTTCAGACACGTTACTATGGCTACACCTTC. As protein: CASSSTLQTRYYGYTF.

The gene calls are TRBV6-5 and TRBJ2-1, with D tentatively TRBD1 (6 bases). The CDR3 is 11 residues long. Per germline, CDR1 MNHEY and CDR2 SVGAGI. V was trimmed by 5 bases and J by 12 bases, leaving 11 bases between them. CDR3 bases: TGTGCCAGCAGTACAGGGTTTGGGCAGTTCTTC. The encoded protein is CASSTGFGQFF.

J is TRBJ2-5 and V is TRBV5-1; a possible D gene is TRBD2 (6 bases). This CDR3 contains 13 residues. The V gene lost 3 bases and the J gene lost 3 bases, with 9 bases spanning the gap. From germline, CDR1 is SGHRS and CDR2 YFSETQ. CDR3 amino acids: CASSSTSKETQYF. The CDR3, as DNA: TGCGCCAGCAGCTCGACTAGTAAAGAGACCCAGTACTTC. Complete variable domain (other parts from reference TRBV5-1 and TRBJ2-5): KAGVTQTPRYLIKTRGQQVTLSCSPISGHRSVSWYQQTPGQGLQFLFEYFSETQRNKGNFPGRFSGRQFSNSRSEMNVSTLELGDSALYLCASSSTSKETQYFGPGTRLLVL.

As regards this clone: In the same sample, other DNA sequences code for this CDR3. This chain joins TRBV5-1 and TRBJ2-3; TRBD2 aligns across 10 bases. The CDR3 consists of 15 residues. CDR1 and CDR2 from the germline V gene are SGHRS and YFSETQ. V was clipped by 4 bases and J by 4 bases; unmatched bases: 6. For the CDR3, the DNA is TGCGCCAGCAGCACGAGCGGGGGGGCCGCAGATACGCAGTATTTT. Translation: CASSTSGGAADTQYF.

In nucleotides, the CDR3 is TGCGCCAGCAGCCAAGACAGGGGGCCCGGGACCCAGTACTTC. Protein: CASSQDRGPGTQYF. The chain couples TRBV4-3 to TRBJ2-5; 8 positions match TRBD1. Trimming at V came to 0 bases and at J to 7 bases, leaving 4 bases not matched to a gene. The CDR3 extends over 14 amino acids. The germline V gene encodes CDR1 LGHNA and CDR2 YSLEER.

The V call is TRBV5-4, the J call TRBJ1-4; weak D call: TRBD1 (6 bases). The CDR3 runs 15 residues. Trimming removed 4 bases at V and 5 bases at J, with 15 bases between. Germline V gene sequence: CDR1 SGHNT, CDR2 YYREEE (reference sequence). DNA of the CDR3: TGTGCCAGCAGCCGCGGGGGCTTAGAGAATGAAAAACTGTTTTTT. This translates into CASSRGGLENEKLFF.

V gene TRBV7-9 combines with J gene TRBJ2-2; D is ambiguous. CDR1 and CDR2 (germline): SEHNR, FQNEAQ (reference sequence). There are 13 residues in the CDR3. Trimming pared 2 bases from V and 2 bases from J, leaving 3 bases between. The CDR3 here is CASSLPNTGELFF. The CDR3 nucleotides read TGTGCCAGCAGCTTACCAAACACCGGGGAGCTGTTTTTT.

The rearrangement links TRBV19 to TRBJ2-7; D is possibly TRBD1 (6 bases). This CDR3 comprises 14 residues. Deletions cut 4 bases from V and 4 bases from J, with 14 bases between. The germline CDR1 and CDR2 sequences are LNHDA and SQIVND (reference sequence). CDR3 protein: CASSNGRGSYEQYF. DNA of the CDR3: TGTGCCAGTAGTAATGGCAGGGGATCTTACGAGCAGTACTTC. Filled out from reference TRBV19 and TRBJ2-7, the complete variable domain reads DGGITQSPKYLFRKEGQNVTLSCEQNLNHDAMYWYRQDPGQGLRLIYYSQIVNDFQKGDIAEGYSVSREKKESFPLTVTSAQKNPTAFYLCASSNGRGSYEQYFGPGTRLTVT.

V and J are TRBV9 and TRBJ1-4; TRBD1 agrees at 12 bases. J was trimmed by 8 bases and V by 3 bases; bases with no gene match: 14. The germline gives CDR1 SGDLS, CDR2 YYNGEE. The length of the CDR3 is 18 residues. In nucleotides, the CDR3 is TGTGCCAGCAGCGCCCGACCGGGACAGGGGGCAGAAGGAGAAAAACTGTTTTTT. Translation: CASSARPGQGAEGEKLFF.

The chain links TRBV5-1 to TRBJ2-7, with TRBD1 matching 7 bases. Germline CDR1 and CDR2: SGHRS and YFSETQ. The CDR3 consists of 15 residues. The junction had 5 bases not matched to a gene; V was cut back by 2 bases and J by 0 bases. CDR3 amino acids: CASSLNTGASYEQYF. The CDR3 DNA sequence: TGCGCCAGCAGCTTAAACACAGGGGCCTCCTACGAGCAGTACTTC.